The rows below give T cell receptor beta chains drawn from one sample of a study of regulatory T cells in long-lasting Graves disease. MiXCR, applied by TCRdb to the multiplex PCR reads, yields one record per CDR3 protein. The sample lists more than 650,000 distinct CDR3 sequences; 25% to 35% were seen once. This material consisted of peripheral blood mononuclear cells (PBMCs), taken when the disease was refractory, from a patient treated with antithyroid drugs. The receptor set was obtained from a female donor with Graves disease. CDR3s include the opening cysteine and the closing phenylalanine or tryptophan. The order of the fields is D gene, V gene, clone size, J gene, CDR3 protein, CDR3 DNA. D genes are given only for firm matches. Some rows have no size entry. The others give once, few or many, or a class for an expanded clone.

TRBD1,TRBV5-1,.,TRBJ2-7,CASSLFPGQGREQYF,TGCGCCAGCAGCTTGTTCCCGGGACAGGGACGCGAGCAGTACTTC
.,TRBV7-9,.,TRBJ1-1,CASSHGSNEAFF,TGTGCCAGCAGCCACGGCAGCAATGAAGCTTTCTTT
TRBD1,TRBV6-1,.,TRBJ1-1,CASSDGTGIRNTEAFF,TGTGCCAGCAGTGACGGGACAGGGATTCGGAACACTGAAGCTTTCTTT
.,TRBV27,many,TRBJ1-2,CASSLSVQAYGYTF,TGTGCCAGCAGTTTATCGGTACAGGCATATGGCTACACCTTC
TRBD1,TRBV7-2,.,TRBJ1-2,CASRDTGEGGYTF,TGTGCCAGCAGGGATACAGGGGAGGGAGGCTACACCTTC
.,TRBV12-3/TRBV12-4,.,TRBJ2-7,CASSLALALEQYF,TGTGCCAGCAGTTTAGCGCTGGCCCTCGAGCAGTACTTC
.,TRBV2,many,TRBJ1-4,CASSEALLNEKLFF,TGTGCCAGCAGCGAGGCCCTACTAAATGAAAAACTGTTTTTT
.,TRBV7-2,.,TRBJ1-1,CASSTPAGRGGLDTEAFF,TGTGCCAGCAGCACGCCGGCAGGGCGCGGAGGGTTGGACACTGAAGCTTTCTTT
TRBD1,TRBV2,many,TRBJ1-4,CASSEAPSGTGVEKLFF,TGTGCCAGCAGCGAAGCCCCATCCGGGACAGGGGTTGAAAAACTGTTTTTT
TRBD1,TRBV29-1,few,TRBJ1-2,CSVELGMDRAKTF,TGCAGCGTTGAACTGGGTATGGACAGGGCCAAAACCTTC
.,TRBV5-1,.,TRBJ2-5,CASSLAQTVKEETQYF,TGCGCCAGCAGCTTGGCCCAGACGGTAAAGGAAGAGACCCAGTACTTC
TRBD2,TRBV20-1,.,TRBJ2-1,CSARSLAGRNEQFF,TGCAGTGCTAGATCACTAGCGGGTCGGAATGAGCAGTTCTTC
TRBD2,TRBV5-6,.,TRBJ2-1,CASSGGTSGRFDEQFF,TGTGCCAGCAGCGGCGGGACTAGCGGGAGATTCGATGAGCAGTTCTTC
.,TRBV27,few,TRBJ1-1,CASSFGAVGGVTEAFF,TGTGCCAGCAGTTTTGGGGCAGTTGGGGGTGTAACTGAAGCTTTCTTT
TRBD1,TRBV29-1,few,TRBJ2-7,CSVGATGGNEQYF,TGCAGCGTTGGGGCGACAGGGGGAAACGAGCAGTACTTC
TRBD1,TRBV28,few,TRBJ2-3,CASSLKWQGVDTQYF,TGTGCCAGCAGTTTAAAGTGGCAGGGGGTAGATACGCAGTATTTT
.,TRBV4-1,.,TRBJ2-7,CASSQDFSGEQYF,TGCGCCAGCAGCCAAGATTTTTCGGGCGAGCAGTACTTC
.,TRBV20-1,.,TRBJ1-5,CSANRESNQSQHF,TGCAGTGCTAACAGGGAAAGCAATCAGTCCCAGCATTTT
.,TRBV19,once,TRBJ1-1,CASSMTVANTEAFF,TGTGCCAGTAGTATGACAGTGGCAAACACTGAAGCTTTCTTT
TRBD1,TRBV19,few,TRBJ1-2,CASRKTGGGYTF,TGTGCCAGTAGGAAAACAGGGGGCGGCTACACCTTC
.,TRBV12-3/TRBV12-4,few,TRBJ1-5,CASRGDGLNQPQHF,TGTGCCAGCAGAGGAGACGGATTAAATCAGCCCCAGCATTTT
.,TRBV4-1,.,TRBJ1-2,CASSTTTGANYGYTF,TGCGCCAGCAGCACGACGACAGGTGCTAACTATGGCTACACCTTC
.,TRBV29-1,.,TRBJ1-1,CSVGVSEAFF,TGCAGCGTGGGCGTCTCTGAAGCTTTCTTT
TRBD2,TRBV20-1,.,TRBJ2-1,CSANIAGFYNEQFF,TGCAGTGCTAACATAGCGGGTTTCTACAATGAGCAGTTCTTC
TRBD1,TRBV18,.,TRBJ2-7,CASSLGQGGHEQYF,TGTGCCAGCTCACTCGGACAGGGGGGACACGAGCAGTACTTC
.,TRBV12-3/TRBV12-4,many,TRBJ2-5,CASSFVVETQYF,TGTGCCAGCAGTTTCGTGGTAGAGACCCAGTACTTC
.,TRBV7-9,few,TRBJ1-1,CASSPQGRGNTEAFF,TGTGCCAGCAGCCCCCAGGGGCGGGGGAACACTGAAGCTTTCTTT
.,TRBV29-1,few,TRBJ1-1,CSSDKGSTEAFF,TGCAGTTCTGACAAGGGCAGCACTGAAGCTTTCTTT